A selection of T cell receptor beta chains follows, all from one sample in a study of shared clonotypes between healthy human individuals. Using immunoSEQ multiplex PCR, the repertoire was profiled, and TCRdb retains in-frame clones only, with some absent. Of 950,000 to 1,300,000 clones in the sample, under 80% were seen once. Sequencing used memory CD4+ T cells sorted from blood. The receptors come from a young man in good health. The conserved cysteine and the conserved F or W are not part of the CDR3 here. Fields, in order: CDR3 protein, V gene, J gene, D gene. D genes are given only for firm matches.

CDR3 protein: ASSLWGDRVINTEAF
V gene: TRBV28
J gene: TRBJ1-1
D gene: TRBD1

CDR3 protein: ASSRGHPRSGANVLT
V gene: TRBV7-2
J gene: TRBJ2-6
D gene: NA

CDR3 protein: ASGGTRQETQY
V gene: TRBV28
J gene: TRBJ2-5
D gene: NA

CDR3 protein: ASSQARAGRDSPLH
V gene: TRBV4-3
J gene: TRBJ1-6
D gene: NA

CDR3 protein: AITRDRVSTDTQY
V gene: TRBV10-3
J gene: TRBJ2-3
D gene: TRBD1

CDR3 protein: ASSSGTARPQH
V gene: TRBV6-5
J gene: TRBJ1-5
D gene: TRBD1

CDR3 protein: ASTLTSGTSTDTQY
V gene: TRBV2
J gene: TRBJ2-3
D gene: TRBD2

CDR3 protein: ASSLFKGERGQPQH
V gene: TRBV5-6
J gene: TRBJ1-5
D gene: NA

CDR3 protein: ASSSTVSTDTQY
V gene: TRBV9
J gene: TRBJ2-3
D gene: NA

CDR3 protein: ASSTQGGGNTIY
V gene: TRBV6-5
J gene: TRBJ1-3
D gene: NA

CDR3 protein: ASSSDGISGNTIY
V gene: TRBV11-2
J gene: TRBJ1-3
D gene: NA

CDR3 protein: ASSVGVQAGDTQY
V gene: TRBV9
J gene: TRBJ2-3
D gene: NA

CDR3 protein: ASSLESDVRGAF
V gene: TRBV5-4
J gene: TRBJ1-1
D gene: NA

CDR3 protein: ASRVVSGNEQF
V gene: TRBV5-1
J gene: TRBJ2-1
D gene: NA

CDR3 protein: ASSGTTGTGGGNTIY
V gene: TRBV7-8
J gene: TRBJ1-3
D gene: TRBD1

CDR3 protein: ASSWGTNEKLF
V gene: TRBV7-2
J gene: TRBJ1-4
D gene: NA

CDR3 protein: ASSPGSGGNEQF
V gene: TRBV7-7
J gene: TRBJ2-1
D gene: TRBD2

CDR3 protein: ASSLWLDRGRETQY
V gene: TRBV7-9
J gene: TRBJ2-5
D gene: TRBD1

CDR3 protein: ASITTGTHYGYT
V gene: TRBV19
J gene: TRBJ1-2
D gene: TRBD1

CDR3 protein: ATSREGTPEAF
V gene: TRBV15
J gene: TRBJ1-1
D gene: NA

CDR3 protein: ASRSGAYEQY
V gene: TRBV10-2
J gene: TRBJ2-7
D gene: NA